This T cell receptor beta chain was documented in a study of T cell responses to AZD1222 COVID-19 vaccine. V was pared by 5 bases and J by 7 bases, with 6 bases of the junction left unmatched. CDR1 and CDR2 from the germline V gene are SGHTA and FQGNSA. The CDR3 sequence is 13 residues long. Libraries were prepared by immunoSEQ multiplex PCR; TCRdb keeps only in-frame clonotypes and omits some of them. The data hold 100,000 to 150,000 clones, with 75% to 85% observed a single time. Study-wide findings and caveats: Clonal diversity was possibly underestimated, and white British individuals and females predominated among donors. Increases in Spike-specific TCR breadth and depth were seen after two AZD1222 doses.

As to this clone: Its target is not known.

The specimen comprised peripheral blood, sampled 28 days after the second AZD1222 dose. The origin of this receptor is an adult who received the AZD1222 COVID-19 vaccine. V is TRBV7-2 and J is TRBJ1-2, with 8 nucleotides matching TRBD1. DNA for the CDR3: TGTGCCAGCAGCCCTGGGACAGGACGTGGCTACACCTTC. Encoded protein: CASSPGTGRGYTF.